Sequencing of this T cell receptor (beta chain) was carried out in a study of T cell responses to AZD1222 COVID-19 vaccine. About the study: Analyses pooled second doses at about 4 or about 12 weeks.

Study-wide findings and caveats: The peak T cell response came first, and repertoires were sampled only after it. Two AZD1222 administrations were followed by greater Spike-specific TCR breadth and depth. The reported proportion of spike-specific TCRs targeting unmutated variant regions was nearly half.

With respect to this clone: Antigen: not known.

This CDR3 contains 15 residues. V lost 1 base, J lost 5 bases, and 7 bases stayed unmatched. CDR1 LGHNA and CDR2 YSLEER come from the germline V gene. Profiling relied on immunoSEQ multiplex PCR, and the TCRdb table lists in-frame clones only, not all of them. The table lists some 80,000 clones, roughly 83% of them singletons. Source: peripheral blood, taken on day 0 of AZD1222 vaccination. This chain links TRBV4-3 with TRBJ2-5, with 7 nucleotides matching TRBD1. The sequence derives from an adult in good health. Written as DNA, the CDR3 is TGCGCCAGCAGCCAAGGCCACAGGGGCAGGGAGACCCAGTACTTC. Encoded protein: CASSQGHRGRETQYF.